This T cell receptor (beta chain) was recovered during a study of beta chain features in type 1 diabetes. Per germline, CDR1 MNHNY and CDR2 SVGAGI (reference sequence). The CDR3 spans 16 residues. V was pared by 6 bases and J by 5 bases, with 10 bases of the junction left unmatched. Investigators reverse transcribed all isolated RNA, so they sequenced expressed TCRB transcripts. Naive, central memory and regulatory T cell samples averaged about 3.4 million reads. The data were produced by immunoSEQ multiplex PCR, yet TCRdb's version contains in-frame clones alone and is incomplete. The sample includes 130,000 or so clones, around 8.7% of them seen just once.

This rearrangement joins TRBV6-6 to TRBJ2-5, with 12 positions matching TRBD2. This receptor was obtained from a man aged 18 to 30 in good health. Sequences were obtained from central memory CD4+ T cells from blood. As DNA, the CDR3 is TGTGCCAGCAGATCGACTAGCGGGGGATTTTGGGAGACCCAGTACTTC. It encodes CASRSTSGGFWETQYF.